A single sample is the source of the 15 T cell receptor beta chains below, sequenced in a study of cytomegalovirus exposure and HLA in healthy donors. Data came from immunoSEQ multiplex PCR; TCRdb stores just in-frame clones and leaves some out. The sample comprises fewer than 200,000 clones, roughly 84% of which are singletons, and about 2.8% rests with the top ten. The specimen was PBMCs. Every receptor here comes from a woman between 18 and 29 years old in good health and CMV-seropositive.

The genes are TRBV7-3 and TRBJ2-2; perhaps TRBD1 as D (5 bases). The V end lost 4 bases, the J end lost 5 bases, and 14 bases lay between the germline ends. CDR1 and CDR2 (germline): SGHTA, FQGTGA. The CDR3 extends over 15 amino acids. CDR3 DNA sequence: TGTGCCAGCAGCTCCCGTGTACAGGATACCGGGGAGCTGTTTTTT. It encodes CASSSRVQDTGELFF.

J is TRBJ2-7 and V is TRBV29-1; weak D call: TRBD1 (5 bases). Germline assignment: CDR1 SQVTM and CDR2 ANQGSEA. Trimming left V 5 bases short and J 5 bases short, with 13 bases between. This CDR3 contains 12 residues. The CDR3 spells CSVKPRANEQYF. The DNA of the CDR3 is TGCAGCGTTAAGCCCAGGGCAAACGAGCAGTACTTC.

The chain employs TRBV5-4 and TRBJ1-1; D is ambiguous. Germline CDR1 is SGHNT and CDR2 is YYREEE (reference sequence). The CDR3 spans 15 residues. V lost 1 base and J 0 bases, leaving 10 bases between the germline ends. CDR3 DNA: TGTGCCAGCAGCTTGTATGCAGTCATGAACACTGAAGCTTTCTTT. Translation gives CASSLYAVMNTEAFF.

V gene TRBV5-5 combines with J gene TRBJ1-5, with 8 positions matching TRBD1. The CDR3 runs to 16 residues. V lost 3 bases and J lost 4; bases outside the gene matches: 9. Germline V gives CDR1 SGHKS, CDR2 YYEKEE (reference sequence). CDR3 DNA: TGTGCCAGCAGCTGGACAGGGCATGGGGGTAATCAGCCCCAGCATTTT. Amino acid sequence: CASSWTGHGGNQPQHF.

This clone was seen a few times. V is TRBV9 and J is TRBJ1-1; no definite D call. Deletions cut 3 bases from V and 7 bases from J, with 7 bases between. Germline lookup yields CDR1 SGDLS and CDR2 YYNGEE. CDR3 size: 11 residues. The CDR3 here is CASSAPIEAFF. The DNA of the CDR3 is TGTGCCAGCAGCGCCCCCATTGAAGCTTTCTTT.

The rearrangement uses TRBV4-1 and TRBJ2-1; 10 bases fit TRBD2. The germline gives CDR1 MGHRA, CDR2 YSYEKL. The length of the CDR3 is 17 residues. V was clipped by 1 base and J by 0 bases; unmatched bases: 3. CDR3 amino acids: CASSQGASGSSYNEQFF. CDR3 nucleotides: TGCGCCAGCAGCCAAGGGGCTAGCGGGAGCTCCTACAATGAGCAGTTCTTC.

The chain carries TRBV18 and TRBJ1-2; the D gene is possibly TRBD1 (5 bases). The germline V gene encodes CDR1 KGHSH and CDR2 LQKENI. This CDR3 contains 13 residues. Trimming left V 0 bases short and J 10 bases short, with 12 bases between. CDR3 sequence reads: CASSPPRGTFYTF. The CDR3, as DNA: TGTGCCAGCTCACCACCGCGGGGGACGTTCTACACCTTC.

The chain joins TRBV6-1 to TRBJ2-7; D is uncertain. The V end lost 6 bases, the J end lost 0 bases, and 12 bases lay between the germline ends. Per germline, CDR1 MNHNS and CDR2 SASEGT. This CDR3 comprises 14 residues. This CDR3 reads CASSATFGSYEQYF. The CDR3 DNA reads as TGTGCCAGCAGCGCCACCTTCGGCTCCTACGAGCAGTACTTC.

The V call is TRBV9, the J call TRBJ2-3; 10 bases align to TRBD1. The V gene's germline CDR1 is SGDLS and CDR2 YYNGEE. The J segment lost 0 bases and the V segment lost 3 bases, leaving 1 base of the junction unmatched. This CDR3 is built from 15 residues. The CDR3 reads CASSGTGGSTDTQYF. The CDR3 region has the DNA TGTGCCAGCAGCGGGACAGGGGGGAGCACAGATACGCAGTATTTT.

This chain uses TRBV4-3 with TRBJ2-1; 8 bases are a match to TRBD2. V shed 0 bases and J 1 base; nucleotides not matched to a gene: 14. This CDR3 comprises 20 residues. Germline CDR1 and CDR2: LGHNA and YSLEER. CDR3: CASSQEAVGVKRGSYNEQFF. The CDR3, as DNA: TGCGCCAGCAGCCAAGAGGCGGTCGGGGTTAAGCGGGGGTCCTACAATGAGCAGTTCTTC.

This chain links TRBV11-2 with TRBJ2-3; 9 bases match TRBD2. Trimming removed 0 bases from V and 3 bases from J; junction bases left unmatched: 4. Per germline, CDR1 SGHAT and CDR2 FQNNGV. The CDR3 runs 16 residues. Here the CDR3 DNA reads TGTGCCAGCAGCTTAGATCGCGGGGGGGTGACAGATACGCAGTATTTT. Amino acids: CASSLDRGGVTDTQYF.

The gene calls are TRBV19 and TRBJ2-7, with D possibly being TRBD1 (7 bases). Trimming cost V 7 bases and J 2 bases, with 21 bases left between them. CDR3 length: 16 residues. Looked up from germline, CDR1 is LNHDA and CDR2 is SQIVND (reference sequence). This chain's CDR3 is CASKVLGQGGTYEQYF. CDR3 DNA sequence: TGTGCCAGTAAGGTTTTGGGTCAGGGGGGCACCTACGAGCAGTACTTC.

This clone was found once. The gene calls are TRBV5-4 and TRBJ2-3; D may be TRBD1 (5 bases). Germline CDR1 reads SGHNT; CDR2 reads YYREEE (reference sequence). This CDR3 region has 15 residues. The V gene lost 4 bases and the J gene lost 2 bases, with 14 bases spanning the gap. The CDR3 nucleotides are TGTGCCAGCAGCCAGACAGCTTCGGACACAGATACGCAGTATTTT. Its translation is CASSQTASDTDTQYF.

In DNA, the CDR3 is TGTGCCAGCAGCGTAGTGCCGAGCTCCTACAATGAGCAGTTCTTC. As protein: CASSVVPSSYNEQFF. The V and J genes are TRBV9 and TRBJ2-1; D is uncertain. Germline assignment: CDR1 SGDLS and CDR2 YYNGEE. Trimming took off 0 bases at V and 0 bases at J, with 7 bases between the two ends. The CDR3 is 15 amino acids.

This clone was recorded only once. The gene calls are TRBV10-3 and TRBJ1-2; 9 bases line up with TRBD1. V lost 7 bases and J lost 1; bases outside the gene matches: 4. This CDR3 has 14 residues. In germline, CDR1 is ENHRY, CDR2 SYGVKD. The CDR3 is CAINQDRGNYGYTF. For the CDR3, the DNA is TGTGCCATCAACCAGGACAGGGGTAACTATGGCTACACCTTC.